This T cell receptor beta chain was captured in a study of blood T cell repertoires in COVID-19. Study-level background: Material from acute and convalescent COVID-19 was sourced from the United States, Italy and Spain.

This table comes from immunoSEQ multiplex PCR, and its TCRdb copy is limited to in-frame clones, with some not included. The profile covers fewer than 600,000 clones, with 88% appearing a single time and roughly 1.9% taken by the ten largest. Sequencing was carried out using PBMCs or T cells enriched from blood (not recorded which). This sequence originates from a woman aged 40 to 50 who had recovered from COVID-19.

The CDR3 nucleotides read TGTGCCAGCACCTACACGGGACACCCCGAAAAACTGTTTTTT. Amino acids: CASTYTGHPEKLFF. This rearrangement joins TRBV7-2 to TRBJ1-4, with D possibly matching TRBD1 (6 bases). CDR3 length: 14 amino acids. Trimming cost V 7 bases and J 8 bases, with 17 bases left between them. The germline CDR1 and CDR2 sequences are SGHTA and FQGNSA.